This entry describes one TCR beta chain. This sample was taken from a study of blood T cell repertoires in COVID-19. Some clones are missing from TCRdb's copy, which holds only in-frame ones; the method was immunoSEQ multiplex PCR. Of some 250,000 clones in the sample, less than 90% were seen once. This TCR was recovered from a man aged 60-69 years with acute or convalescent COVID-19. Sequencing was performed on peripheral blood.

The CDR3 DNA is TGCGCCAGCAGCCGGGACAGATCCAATGAAAAACTGTTTTTT. Amino acid sequence: CASSRDRSNEKLFF. This chain links TRBV5-1 with TRBJ1-4, with 7 bases lining up with TRBD1. From germline, CDR1 is SGHRS and CDR2 YFSETQ. The V and J ends lost 4 bases and 5 bases, in that order; junction bases with no gene match: 5. This CDR3 region has 14 residues.